The entry below describes one T cell receptor beta chain. This clonotype showed up just a few times. Its antigen is still unknown. The sample holds no much larger clone one base away, and base qualities are not on file. Reading the label with the study, this specimen's treatment or condition is: in vitro stimulation with specific CMV peptide epitopes to enrich CMV-specific T cells. Sequencing took place on an Illumina HiSeq 1500. The public sequencing data were trimmed at Q25 with fastp and processed into clonotypes with MiXCR by TCRdb, which kept only in-frame beta chains. Each CDR3 protein appears once, grouped with its most common genes and DNA. This sample lists about 920,000 distinct CDR3 sequences; less than 40% were detected once. Roughly 13% of the sample belongs to the ten largest clones. The sample originates from a study of T cell repertoires in cytomegalovirus infection (dated by TCRdb to between 2018 and 2021). Broadly, across the study: Peptide stimulations targeted recently identified HLA-C-restricted CMV epitopes, whose presentation resists viral immunomodulation, together with well-studied HLA-B-restricted epitopes. Because public TCR beta signatures pointed to carriage of CMV infection together with the matching HLA type, the HLA type of each donor mattered for the analysis. Study-wide conclusions, independent of this receptor: In both this cohort and an independent cohort of 352 donors, the cumulative frequency of public TCR beta family members distinguished carriers of CMV infection plus the relevant HLA type. The ex vivo response was dominated by HLA-C-restricted CMV-specific TCR beta clonotypes, which also provided the single most frequent clonotype in two of eight donors.

The CDR3 goes from the cysteine to the phenylalanine over 16 residues. Just CDR3 DNA is preserved here, 48 bases in frame from base 1. CDR1 LGHNA and CDR2 YSLEER were looked up in the germline V gene. V is pared back by 6 bases and J by 0 bases, with 12 bases lying between the germline termini. The sequence was obtained from a human donor in good health (CMV status not recorded). Some clones in this sample may be carry-over from other donors' samples. This chain joins TRBV4-3 to TRBJ2-6; TRBD1 could be the D gene, as 5 bases match. Sequenced here: cultured CD8+ T cells from PBMCs, sampled from culture after CMV antigen stimulation. The CDR3 has the sequence CASSTTVNSGANVLTF. In nucleotide form, the sequence is TGCGCCAGCAGTACGACAGTTAACTCTGGGGCCAACGTCCTGACTTTC.